This TCR beta chain is drawn from a study of identical twins. Germline CDR1 SQVTM, CDR2 ANQGSEA. Trimming took off 5 bases at V and 7 bases at J, with 18 bases between the two ends. This CDR3 has 13 amino acids. This clonotype has just a few counts. The antigen remains undetermined. Template switching supplied a universal primer site; unique molecular identifiers were carried on the cDNA. TCRdb reprocessed the 5' RACE reads with MiXCR, giving one entry per CDR3 protein. The table records over 250,000 distinct CDR3 sequences, roughly 9.7% of them present only once. Study outcomes and limitations: Twin-shared out-of-frame alpha sequences showed excess low generation probability. Insertions were fewer in abundant cord blood beta clonotypes, whereas memory repertoires showed none of this pattern.

This sample was also put to use in a study of yellow fever vaccine responses in identical twins. This second study says: As reported, the vaccine T cell response of twins seemed partly convergent and partly personalized.

The sequence was collected from a woman under 30 in good health. The chain has TRBV29-1 and TRBJ2-7; D might be TRBD2 (7 bases). The material sequenced was CD8+ T cells sorted from blood. CDR3 residues: CSVPQGRGKEQYF. DNA for the CDR3: TGCAGCGTTCCGCAGGGGAGGGGAAAAGAGCAGTACTTC.